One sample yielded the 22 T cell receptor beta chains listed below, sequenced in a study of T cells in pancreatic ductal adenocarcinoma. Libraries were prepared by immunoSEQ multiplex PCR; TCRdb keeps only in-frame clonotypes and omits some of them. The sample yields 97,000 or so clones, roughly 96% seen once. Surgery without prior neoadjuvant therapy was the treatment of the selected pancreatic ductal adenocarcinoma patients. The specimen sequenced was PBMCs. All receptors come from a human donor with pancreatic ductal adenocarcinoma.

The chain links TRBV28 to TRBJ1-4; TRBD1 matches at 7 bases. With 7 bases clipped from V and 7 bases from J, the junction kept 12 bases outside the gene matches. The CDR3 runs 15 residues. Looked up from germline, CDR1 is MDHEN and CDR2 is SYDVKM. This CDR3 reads CASTPPDRVSEKLFF. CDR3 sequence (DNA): TGTGCCAGCACCCCCCCCGACAGGGTCAGTGAAAAACTGTTTTTT.

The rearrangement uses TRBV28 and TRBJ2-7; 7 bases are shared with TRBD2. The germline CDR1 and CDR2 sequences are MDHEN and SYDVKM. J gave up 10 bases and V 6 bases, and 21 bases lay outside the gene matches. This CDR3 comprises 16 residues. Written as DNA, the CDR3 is TGTGCCAGCAGCCAGGTCTCCGGGAGCGCGGGCGGGGGTCAGTACTTC. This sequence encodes CASSQVSGSAGGGQYF.

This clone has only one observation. This chain's CDR3 is CASSLGSGANVLTF. DNA of the CDR3: TGTGCCAGCAGCCTCGGCTCTGGGGCCAACGTCCTGACTTTC. V and J are TRBV7-7 and TRBJ2-6; D ambiguous. The CDR3 loop spans 14 amino acids. The germline V gene has CDR1 SSHAT and CDR2 FNYEAQ (reference sequence). Trimming shortened V by 5 bases and J by 0 bases, and 5 bases separated the two germline ends.

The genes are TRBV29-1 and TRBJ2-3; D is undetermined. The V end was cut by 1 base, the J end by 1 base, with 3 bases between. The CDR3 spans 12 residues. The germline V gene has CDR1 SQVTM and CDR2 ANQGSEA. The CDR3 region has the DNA TGCAGCGTTGAAGGAGGCACAGATACGCAGTATTTT. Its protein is CSVEGGTDTQYF.

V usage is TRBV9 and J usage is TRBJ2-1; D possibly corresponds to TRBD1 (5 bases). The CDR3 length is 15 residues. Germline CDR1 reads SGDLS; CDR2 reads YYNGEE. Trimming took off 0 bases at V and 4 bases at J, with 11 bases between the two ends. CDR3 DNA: TGTGCCAGCAGCGTAGCAGGGTTGAGGTACAATGAGCAGTTCTTC. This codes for CASSVAGLRYNEQFF.

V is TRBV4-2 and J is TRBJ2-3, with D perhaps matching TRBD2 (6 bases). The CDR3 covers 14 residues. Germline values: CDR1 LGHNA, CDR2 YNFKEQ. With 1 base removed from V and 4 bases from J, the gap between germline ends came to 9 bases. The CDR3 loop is CASSQVSGADTQYF. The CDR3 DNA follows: TGTGCCAGCAGCCAAGTTTCGGGGGCAGATACGCAGTATTTT.

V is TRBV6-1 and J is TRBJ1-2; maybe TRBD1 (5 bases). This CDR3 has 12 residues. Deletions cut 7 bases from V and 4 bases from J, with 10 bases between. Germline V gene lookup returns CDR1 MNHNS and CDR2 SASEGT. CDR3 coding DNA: TGTGCCAGCACAGGGCAGGGCTATGGCTACACCTTC. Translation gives CASTGQGYGYTF.

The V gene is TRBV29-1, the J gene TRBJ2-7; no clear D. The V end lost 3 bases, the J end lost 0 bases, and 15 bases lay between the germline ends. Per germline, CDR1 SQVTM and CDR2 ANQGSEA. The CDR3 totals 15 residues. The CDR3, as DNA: TGCAGCGTTGAGGGTGGATCGGGTAGCTCCTACGAGCAGTACTTC. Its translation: CSVEGGSGSSYEQYF.

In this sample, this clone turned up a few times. Here the CDR3 DNA reads TGTGCCAGCAGCACACTGACAGCAACTAATGAAAAACTGTTTTTT. It codes for CASSTLTATNEKLFF. V gene TRBV5-6 combines with J gene TRBJ1-4, with a possible D match to TRBD1 (5 bases). The V end was cut by 4 bases, the J end by 0 bases, with 10 bases between. Germline CDR1 SGHDT, CDR2 YYEEEE. This CDR3 has 15 amino acids. The whole variable domain, remainder taken from reference TRBV5-6 and TRBJ1-4, is DAGVTQSPTHLIKTRGQQVTLRCSPKSGHDTVSWYQQALGQGPQFIFQYYEEEERQRGNFPDRFSGHQFPNYSSELNVNALLLGDSALYLCASSTLTATNEKLFFGSGTQLSVL.

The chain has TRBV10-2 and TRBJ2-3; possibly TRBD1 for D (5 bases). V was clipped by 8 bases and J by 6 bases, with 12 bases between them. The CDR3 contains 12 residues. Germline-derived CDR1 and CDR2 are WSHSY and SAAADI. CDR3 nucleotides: TGCGCCAGCGGACAACATAGCGATACGCAGTATTTT. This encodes CASGQHSDTQYF.

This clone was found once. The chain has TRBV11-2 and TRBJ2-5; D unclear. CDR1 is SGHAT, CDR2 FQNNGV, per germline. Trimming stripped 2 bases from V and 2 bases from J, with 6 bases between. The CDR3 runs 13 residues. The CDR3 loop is CASSLIAQETQYF. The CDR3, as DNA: TGTGCCAGCAGCTTAATAGCTCAAGAGACCCAGTACTTC.

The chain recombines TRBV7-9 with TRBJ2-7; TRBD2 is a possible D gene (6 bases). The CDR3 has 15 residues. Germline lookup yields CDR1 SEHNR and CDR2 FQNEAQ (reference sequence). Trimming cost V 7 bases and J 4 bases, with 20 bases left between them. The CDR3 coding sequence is TGTGCCAGCACCCGGGCCGGGACTCCGACTTACGAGCAGTACTTC. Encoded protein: CASTRAGTPTYEQYF. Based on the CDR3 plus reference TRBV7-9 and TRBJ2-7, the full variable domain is DTGVSQNPRHKITKRGQNVTFRCDPISEHNRLYWYRQTLGQGPEFLTYFQNEAQLEKSRLLSDRFSAERPKGSFSTLEIQRTEQGDSAMYLCASTRAGTPTYEQYFGPGTRLTVT.

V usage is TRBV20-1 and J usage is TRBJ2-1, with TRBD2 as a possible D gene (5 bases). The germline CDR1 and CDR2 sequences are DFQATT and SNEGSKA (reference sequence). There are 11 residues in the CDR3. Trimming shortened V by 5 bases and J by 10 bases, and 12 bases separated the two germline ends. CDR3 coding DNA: TGCAGTGCTCCCCCGGGAATAGAGCAGTTCTTC. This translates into CSAPPGIEQFF.

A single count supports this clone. CDR3: CAWSSGALGVADTQYF. The CDR3 DNA reads TGTGCCTGGTCGTCAGGTGCGTTAGGGGTGGCAGATACGCAGTATTTT. This chain joins TRBV30 and TRBJ2-3; a weak D match, TRBD1 (5 bases). The germline V and J ends were trimmed by 5 bases and 4 bases, with 22 bases remaining between them. From germline, CDR1 is GTSNPN and CDR2 SVGIG (reference sequence). This CDR3 has 16 residues.

CDR3 nucleotides: TGTGCCATGCTAGGGGATTCCTACGAGCAGTACTTC. It is translated as CAMLGDSYEQYF. This chain uses TRBV2 with TRBJ2-7; possible D gene TRBD1, 5 bases. Germline V CDR1 and CDR2: SNHLY, FYNNEI. The germline V and J ends were trimmed by 10 bases and 1 base, with 11 bases remaining between them. The length of the CDR3 is 12 residues.

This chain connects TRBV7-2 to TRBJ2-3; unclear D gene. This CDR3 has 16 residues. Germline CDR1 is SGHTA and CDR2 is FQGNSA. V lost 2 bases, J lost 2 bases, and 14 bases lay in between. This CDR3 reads CASSLLGRSFTDTQYF. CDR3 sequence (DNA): TGTGCCAGCAGCTTATTAGGTCGGAGTTTCACAGATACGCAGTATTTT.

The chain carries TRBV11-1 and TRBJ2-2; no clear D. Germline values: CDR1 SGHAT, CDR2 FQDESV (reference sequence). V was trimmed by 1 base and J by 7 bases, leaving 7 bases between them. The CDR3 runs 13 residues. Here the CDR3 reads CASSLDSHGELFF. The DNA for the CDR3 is TGTGCCAGCAGCTTAGATAGCCACGGGGAGCTGTTTTTT.

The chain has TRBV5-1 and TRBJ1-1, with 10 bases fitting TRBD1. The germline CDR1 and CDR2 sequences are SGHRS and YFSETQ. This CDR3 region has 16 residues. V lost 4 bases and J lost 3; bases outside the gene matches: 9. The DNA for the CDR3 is TGCGCCAGCAGCATTTTTGACAGGGGGCGGGACACTGAAGCTTTCTTT. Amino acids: CASSIFDRGRDTEAFF.

The CDR3 sequence is CASSIGQDNYGYTF. CDR3 bases: TGTGCCAGTAGTATCGGACAGGACAACTATGGCTACACCTTC. The chain couples TRBV19 to TRBJ1-2; the match to TRBD1 covers 7 bases. This CDR3 has 14 amino acids. V gave up 3 bases and J gave up 2 bases; unmatched junction bases: 3. Looked up from germline, CDR1 is LNHDA and CDR2 is SQIVND (reference sequence).

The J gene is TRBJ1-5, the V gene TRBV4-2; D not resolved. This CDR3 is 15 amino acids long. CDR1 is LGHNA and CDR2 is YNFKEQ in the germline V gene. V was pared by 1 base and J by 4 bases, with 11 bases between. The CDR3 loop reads CASSQGPGENQPQHF. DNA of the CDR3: TGTGCCAGCAGCCAAGGTCCCGGAGAAAATCAGCCCCAGCATTTT.

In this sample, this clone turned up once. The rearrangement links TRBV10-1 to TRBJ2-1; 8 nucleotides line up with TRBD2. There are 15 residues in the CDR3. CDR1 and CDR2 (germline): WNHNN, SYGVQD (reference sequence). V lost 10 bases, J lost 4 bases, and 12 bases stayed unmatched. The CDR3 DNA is TGCGCCACTTGGAAAGGAGCGGGAGCTTACAATGAGCAGTTCTTC. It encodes CATWKGAGAYNEQFF.

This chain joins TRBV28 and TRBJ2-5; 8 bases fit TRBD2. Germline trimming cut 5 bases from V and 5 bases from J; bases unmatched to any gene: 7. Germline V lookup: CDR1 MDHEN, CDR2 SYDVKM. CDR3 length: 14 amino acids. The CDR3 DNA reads TGTGCCAGCAGTGCCCCGGGGGGGTACGAGACCCAGTACTTC. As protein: CASSAPGGYETQYF.